The 11 T cell receptor beta chains presented below share a single source sample, sequenced in a study of technical replicates of blood from a few donors. Profiled with immunoSEQ multiplex PCR; TCRdb holds only in-frame clones, not every one. In the table there are approximately 69,000 clones, over 80% of which are singletons. The sequencing sample was made of PBMCs. These TCRs come from a human donor in good health. Some clones in this sample may be carry-over from other donors' samples.

The V and J genes are TRBV5-1 and TRBJ2-5; 11 bases agree with TRBD2. The CDR3 contains 16 residues. Germline V gene data show CDR1 as SGHRS and CDR2 as YFSETQ. Unmatched junction bases numbered 10, after V lost 4 bases and J lost 5 bases. The CDR3 coding sequence is TGCGCCAGCAGCCCGACTAGCGGGGACGGTCGGGAGACCCAGTACTTC. It encodes CASSPTSGDGRETQYF.

The V call is TRBV4-1, the J call TRBJ1-1; D remains unclear. Trimming stripped 0 bases from V and 4 bases from J, with 9 bases between. The CDR3 sequence is 14 residues long. Germline V lookup: CDR1 MGHRA, CDR2 YSYEKL. The CDR3 spells CASSQESPFTEAFF. The CDR3 DNA is TGCGCCAGCAGCCAAGAATCCCCCTTCACTGAAGCTTTCTTT.

The J gene is TRBJ2-1, the V gene TRBV2; D possibly corresponds to TRBD2 (5 bases). The CDR3 has 14 amino acids. CDR1 is SNHLY, CDR2 FYNNEI, per germline. Trimming took 4 bases from V and 8 from J, leaving 15 bases between them. This CDR3 is CASSGLALSDEQFF. In DNA form, the CDR3 reads TGTGCCAGCAGTGGGTTAGCGCTAAGCGATGAGCAGTTCTTC.

To note about this clone: A read error may produce the germline difference seen at one junction end. J is TRBJ1-1 and V is TRBV7-9; D may be TRBD1 (5 bases). CDR1 is SEHNR, CDR2 FQNEAQ, per germline (reference sequence). The CDR3 runs to 12 residues. The CDR3 region has the DNA TGTGCCAGCAGCTTAGACAGGCCGGCAGTTCTCTTT. Translating it yields CASSLDRPAVLF. Together with reference TRBV7-9 and TRBJ1-1, the CDR3 gives the full variable domain: DTGVSQNPRHKITKRGQNVTFRCDPISEHNRLYWYRQTLGQGPEFLTYFQNEAQLEKSRLLSDRFSAERPKGSFSTLEIQRTEQGDSAMYLCASSLDRPAVLFGQGTRLTVV.

The chain recombines TRBV7-2 with TRBJ2-1; 9 bases line up with TRBD2. Looked up from germline, CDR1 is SGHTA and CDR2 is FQGNSA. This CDR3 spans 15 amino acids. Trimming removed 3 bases from V and 5 bases from J; junction bases left unmatched: 5. The CDR3, as DNA: TGTGCCAGCAGCTTCGCTAGCGGGGATGACAATGAGCAGTTCTTC. This encodes CASSFASGDDNEQFF.

The chain links TRBV4-2 to TRBJ2-3, with 9 bases lining up with TRBD2. The CDR3 is made up of 17 amino acids. In germline, CDR1 is LGHNA, CDR2 YNFKEQ. V trimming: 0 bases; J trimming: 7 bases; junction bases outside the gene matches: 11. Here the CDR3 reads CASSQDSLAGIVNTQYF. The CDR3 DNA follows: TGTGCCAGCAGCCAAGATAGTCTAGCGGGGATCGTCAATACGCAGTATTTT.

The chain couples TRBV9 to TRBJ1-2; D is unresolved. This CDR3 has 12 residues. Germline CDR1 reads SGDLS; CDR2 reads YYNGEE. Trimming stripped 0 bases from V and 5 bases from J, with 5 bases between. The CDR3 spells CASSVAGYGYTF. CDR3 coding DNA: TGTGCCAGCAGCGTAGCAGGATATGGCTACACCTTC.

The rearrangement links TRBV7-8 to TRBJ2-7; 11 bases are shared with TRBD2. V was pared by 5 bases and J by 5 bases, with 5 bases of the junction left unmatched. The CDR3 spans 14 residues. The germline CDR1 and CDR2 sequences are SGHVS and FQNEAQ. This CDR3 is CASSISGRADEQYF. The CDR3 coding sequence is TGTGCCAGCAGCATTAGCGGGAGGGCCGACGAGCAGTACTTC.

This rearrangement joins TRBV5-1 to TRBJ1-5; D uncertain. The V and J ends lost 4 bases and 0 bases respectively, with 11 bases between them. The CDR3 totals 15 residues. Germline V gene data show CDR1 as SGHRS and CDR2 as YFSETQ. CDR3 sequence reads: CASSPGPASNQPQHF. CDR3 bases: TGCGCCAGCAGCCCGGGTCCGGCTAGCAATCAGCCCCAGCATTTT.

The V call is TRBV18, the J call TRBJ1-3, with 7 bases matching TRBD1. With V trimmed by 1 base and J by 4 bases, 4 bases remained unmatched. Germline V CDR1 and CDR2: KGHSH, LQKENI. The CDR3 has 15 residues. This CDR3 is CASSPLDRAGNTIYF. The CDR3 nucleotides read TGTGCCAGCTCACCACTCGACAGGGCCGGAAACACCATATATTTT.

The chain has TRBV9 and TRBJ2-3, with TRBD2 matching 7 bases. CDR3 length: 16 residues. Germline CDR1 reads SGDLS; CDR2 reads YYNGEE. The junction had 8 bases not matched to a gene; V was cut back by 4 bases and J by 0 bases. In DNA form, the CDR3 reads TGTGCCAGCAGCCCCCCTAGCGGTCGTAGCACAGATACGCAGTATTTT. This sequence encodes CASSPPSGRSTDTQYF.